The 28 T cell receptor beta chains reported below all come from one sample, sequenced in a study of T cells after yellow fever vaccination. TCRdb used MiXCR to reprocess the 5' RACE reads, holding one entry per CDR3 protein. The sample contains around 350,000 distinct CDR3 sequences, roughly 6.2% of which appear only once. The specimen comprised PBMCs, sampled 5 days after the yellow fever booster vaccination. These receptors all stem from a man younger than 40 who received the YFV17D yellow fever vaccine.

This clonotype was detected ten times or more. V usage is TRBV6-2 or TRBV6-3 and J usage is TRBJ2-1; D not certain. Germline values: CDR1 MNHEY, CDR2 SVGEGT. The CDR3 has 15 amino acids. With 5 bases removed from V and 8 bases from J, the gap between germline ends came to 19 bases. CDR3 in DNA: TGTGCCAGCAGTAACATAGCAGGAGTTGTGGATGAGCAGTTCTTC. This gives the protein CASSNIAGVVDEQFF.

This clonotype was found many times. CDR3: CSARSRDRGSYEQYF. Here the CDR3 DNA reads TGCAGTGCGAGGTCGCGGGACAGAGGCTCCTACGAGCAGTACTTC. This chain connects TRBV20-1 to TRBJ2-7, with a possible D match to TRBD1 (7 bases). The V end was cut by 6 bases, the J end by 0 bases, with 18 bases between. This CDR3 region has 15 residues. Germline CDR1 is DFQATT and CDR2 is SNEGSKA (reference sequence).

This clonotype was observed at least ten times. The chain is built from TRBV10-3 and TRBJ2-5; D remains unclear. CDR1 and CDR2 from the germline V gene are ENHRY and SYGVKD. The CDR3 extends over 14 amino acids. Trimming took off 0 bases at V and 4 bases at J, with 9 bases between the two ends. For the CDR3, the DNA is TGTGCCATCAGTGAGTCTCAAAAACGAGAGACCCAGTACTTC. This translates into CAISESQKRETQYF.

Notes on this clonotype: A read error may account for a junction end that differs from germline. The chain joins TRBV7-8 to TRBJ2-4; 7 positions match TRBD1. This CDR3 is 12 amino acids long. CDR1 and CDR2 (germline): SGHVS, FQNEAQ. The CDR3 here is CASSSNTGTVNF. CDR3 bases: TGTGCCAGCAGCTCCAATACCGGGACAGTTAACTTC.

In this sample, this clonotype turned up many times. The rearrangement uses TRBV19 and TRBJ2-7, with a possible D match to TRBD2 (6 bases). Germline CDR1 LNHDA, CDR2 SQIVND (reference sequence). This CDR3 contains 14 residues. V was pared by 6 bases and J by 1 base, with 13 bases between. CDR3 nucleotide sequence: TGTGCCAGTAGCTCAACCGGGGGTTCCTACGAGCAGTACTTC. The encoded protein is CASSSTGGSYEQYF.

This chain connects TRBV14 to TRBJ2-1; D is unclear. The CDR3 has 14 residues. V gave up 1 base and J gave up 8 bases, with 12 bases separating them. The germline V gene encodes CDR1 SGHDN and CDR2 FVKESK. The CDR3: CASSQGSWSYEQFF. The CDR3 DNA reads as TGTGCCAGCAGCCAAGGGTCTTGGAGCTATGAGCAGTTCTTC.

As regards this clonotype: A much larger clonotype is one base distant, so this may be a read error. This CDR3 is missing its conserved last phenylalanine or tryptophan, likely due to a read error. The chain is built from TRBV12-3 or TRBV12-4 and TRBJ2-5; D is uncertain. V gave up 5 bases and J gave up 4 bases, with 8 bases separating them. The CDR3 sequence is 12 residues long. This CDR3 reads CASSLLRETQYS. The CDR3 nucleotides read TGTGCCAGCAGTCTATTACGAGAGACCCAGTACTCC.

This clonotype was observed at least ten times. The chain has TRBV5-6 and TRBJ2-4; D remains unclear. Between the trimmed V and J ends, which lost 7 bases and 0 bases, there was a span of 11 bases. The CDR3 has 14 residues. Germline CDR1 and CDR2: SGHDT and YYEEEE. This chain's CDR3 is CASAQELAKNIQYF. The CDR3 DNA sequence: TGTGCCAGCGCGCAGGAGCTAGCCAAAAACATTCAGTACTTC.

This clonotype was observed a few times. This chain uses TRBV7-9 with TRBJ2-2; 7 nucleotides align to TRBD2. The CDR3 contains 15 residues. The V and J ends lost 4 bases and 1 base, in that order; junction bases with no gene match: 3. The germline V gene has CDR1 SEHNR and CDR2 FQNEAQ (reference sequence). Written as DNA, the CDR3 is TGTGCCAGCAGCTGGCAGCGGGGGAACACCGGGGAGCTGTTTTTT. This translates into CASSWQRGNTGELFF.

The rearrangement uses TRBV5-1 and TRBJ1-1, with TRBD1 identical over 7 bases. The V and J ends lost 5 bases and 5 bases, in that order; junction bases with no gene match: 12. CDR3 length: 15 amino acids. The germline gives CDR1 SGHRS, CDR2 YFSETQ. The DNA for the CDR3 is TGCGCCAGCAGGGAACGACAGGGAAGGGGGACTGAAGCTTTCTTT. The encoded protein is CASRERQGRGTEAFF.

This clonotype was recorded a few times. V gene TRBV6-5 combines with J gene TRBJ2-5; TRBD1 is a possible D gene (7 bases). Trimming shortened V by 0 bases and J by 9 bases, and 20 bases separated the two germline ends. Germline V gene data show CDR1 as MNHEY and CDR2 as SVGAGI. This CDR3 spans 16 amino acids. The CDR3 DNA follows: TGTGCCAGCAGTTACTCGAGGGGGCGGGATGCAAGTCCCCAGTACTTC. The encoded protein is CASSYSRGRDASPQYF.

This clonotype was observed at least ten times. The rearrangement joins TRBV14 to TRBJ2-4, with D unresolved. CDR1 is SGHDN, CDR2 FVKESK, per germline. Trimming took off 1 base at V and 0 bases at J, with 7 bases between the two ends. This CDR3 has 15 amino acids. The CDR3 sequence: CASSQGVLAKNIQYF. The CDR3 nucleotides read TGTGCCAGCAGCCAAGGGGTGCTAGCCAAAAACATTCAGTACTTC.

This clonotype came up a few times. The gene calls are TRBV19 and TRBJ2-1; 14 bases fit TRBD2. The CDR3 runs to 14 residues. J lost 8 bases, V lost 6 bases, and 3 bases had no gene match. Germline assignment: CDR1 LNHDA and CDR2 SQIVND (reference sequence). CDR3 residues: CASRTSGRAHEQFF. CDR3 nucleotides: TGTGCCAGTAGGACTAGCGGGAGGGCGCATGAGCAGTTCTTC.

The table lists this clonotype with many counts. V gene TRBV12-3 or TRBV12-4 combines with J gene TRBJ1-6; 7 bases are a match to TRBD1. This CDR3 contains 14 residues. The V segment lost 6 bases and the J segment 3 bases; nucleotides outside the gene matches: 2. The CDR3 protein is CASRRDSYNSPLHF. The CDR3 DNA is TGTGCCAGCAGGCGGGACAGCTATAATTCACCCCTCCACTTT.

This clonotype was found many times. This chain connects TRBV5-5 to TRBJ2-3, with D possibly called TRBD1 or TRBD2 (6 bases each). V lost 4 bases and J 4 bases, leaving 13 bases between the germline ends. This CDR3 has 14 amino acids. CDR1 SGHKS and CDR2 YYEKEE come from the germline V gene (reference sequence). For the CDR3, the DNA is TGTGCCAGCAGCCCTCCAGGGGAGGCAGATACGCAGTATTTT. Translating gives CASSPPGEADTQYF.

This clonotype was seen repeatedly, ten times or more. The gene calls are TRBV28 and TRBJ1-5; no clear D gene. Germline assignment: CDR1 MDHEN and CDR2 SYDVKM. The CDR3 spans 14 residues. The ends were cut back, 8 bases at V and 0 bases at J, with 11 bases in the middle. The CDR3 DNA reads as TGTGCCAGCGGGCCCGGGGTTAGCAATCAGCCCCAGCATTTT. This sequence encodes CASGPGVSNQPQHF.

This clonotype was observed many times. The V and J genes are TRBV12-3 or TRBV12-4 and TRBJ1-5; TRBD1 is a possible D gene (5 bases). V was shortened by 5 bases and J by 4 bases, with 9 bases between the two germline ends. This CDR3 has 13 amino acids. CDR3 region: CASSPQGNQPQHF. The CDR3 bases are TGTGCCAGCAGTCCTCAGGGAAATCAGCCCCAGCATTTT.

This clonotype has ten or more counts. The chain uses TRBV20-1 and TRBJ2-3; D gene unclear. The length of the CDR3 is 13 residues. V was cut by 6 bases and J by 5 bases, with 15 bases left in between. Germline values: CDR1 DFQATT, CDR2 SNEGSKA (reference sequence). Here the CDR3 reads CSAAPPNGDTQYF. Here the CDR3 DNA reads TGCAGTGCCGCTCCGCCGAACGGAGATACGCAGTATTTT.

This chain joins TRBV12-3 or TRBV12-4 and TRBJ2-1; TRBD2 agrees at 10 bases. The CDR3 is 16 amino acids. J gave up 4 bases and V 3 bases, and 6 bases lay outside the gene matches. CDR3 in amino acids: CASSFTSGTLYNEQFF. In DNA, the CDR3 is TGTGCCAGCAGTTTTACTAGCGGGACCCTATACAATGAGCAGTTCTTC.

V gene TRBV23-1 combines with J gene TRBJ2-3, with D perhaps TRBD2 (6 bases). TRBV23-1 belongs to the ORF category, with a function that is uncertain. The CDR3 loop spans 17 amino acids. Trimming removed 3 bases at V and 3 bases at J, with 19 bases between. CDR3 in DNA: TGCGCCAGCAGTCACCGGCGGGGTCGACACATTACAGATACGCAGTATTTT. Translation gives CASSHRRGRHITDTQYF.

The V call is TRBV7-2, the J call TRBJ2-7; D might be TRBD2 (6 bases). In germline, CDR1 is SGHTA, CDR2 FQGNSA. V was clipped by 5 bases and J by 3 bases, with 20 bases between them. The CDR3 totals 16 residues. The CDR3 sequence is CASSRRRTGVLYEQYF. The CDR3 coding sequence is TGTGCCAGCAGCCGAAGGAGAACGGGAGTCCTCTACGAGCAGTACTTC.

This clonotype was counted between two and nine times. The chain combines TRBV20-1 with TRBJ2-5, with D unclear. The germline V and J ends were trimmed by 2 bases and 2 bases, with 6 bases remaining between them. Germline V gene sequence: CDR1 DFQATT, CDR2 SNEGSKA (reference sequence). This CDR3 is built from 12 residues. The CDR3 loop is CSARLVQETQYF. The CDR3 coding sequence is TGCAGTGCTAGACTAGTACAAGAGACCCAGTACTTC.

This clonotype was found a few times. V and J are TRBV5-1 and TRBJ2-1, with D possibly TRBD2 on 5 matching bases. CDR1 and CDR2 (germline): SGHRS, YFSETQ. The V end lost 0 bases, the J end lost 8 bases, and 12 bases lay between the germline ends. The length of the CDR3 is 14 residues. The CDR3 DNA sequence: TGCGCCAGCAGCTTGGGGGCCACTAGAGATGAGCAGTTCTTC. Residues: CASSLGATRDEQFF.

This clonotype was picked up many times. The chain has TRBV4-3 and TRBJ2-1; unclear D gene. The germline V gene encodes CDR1 LGHNA and CDR2 YSLEER. CDR3 length: 15 residues. Trimming pared 2 bases from V and 9 bases from J, leaving 17 bases between. The CDR3 region is CASSQNPAEGIEQFF. The CDR3 region has the DNA TGCGCCAGCAGCCAAAATCCCGCCGAAGGGATTGAGCAGTTCTTC.

This clonotype was counted only a few times. V is TRBV4-3 and J is TRBJ2-2, with 9 bases identical to TRBD2. Trimming at V came to 1 base and at J to 3 bases, leaving 3 bases not matched to a gene. The CDR3 consists of 16 residues. CDR1 is LGHNA and CDR2 is YSLEER in the germline V gene. Here the CDR3 DNA reads TGCGCCAGCAGCCAAGCCCTAGCGGGACACACCGGGGAGCTGTTTTTT. This sequence encodes CASSQALAGHTGELFF.

J is TRBJ2-1 and V is TRBV28; 12 bases are a match to TRBD1. The CDR3 consists of 16 residues. Looked up from germline, CDR1 is MDHEN and CDR2 is SYDVKM. After removal of 7 bases from V and 8 bases from J, the junction contained 12 bases not matched to a gene. CDR3 sequence reads: CASTPLRDRGRHEQFF. The CDR3 DNA is TGTGCCAGCACCCCTCTCCGGGACAGGGGGCGTCATGAGCAGTTCTTC.

The table lists this clonotype with many counts. The chain couples TRBV5-1 to TRBJ2-1; TRBD2 matches 13 bases. V shed 4 bases and J 7 bases; nucleotides not matched to a gene: 5. CDR1 is SGHRS, CDR2 YFSETQ, per germline. The CDR3 is made up of 15 amino acids. The CDR3 is CASSELAGGPNEQFF. Here the CDR3 DNA reads TGCGCCAGCAGCGAACTAGCGGGAGGGCCTAATGAGCAGTTCTTC.

This sequence joins TRBV12-3 or TRBV12-4 and TRBJ1-1, with no clear D. CDR3 size: 13 residues. Trimming took 7 bases from V and 2 from J, leaving 11 bases between them. The CDR3 sequence: CASTGRLNTEAFF. CDR3 DNA: TGTGCCAGCACTGGGAGATTAAACACTGAAGCTTTCTTT.